This T cell receptor beta chain stems from a study of T cell repertoires in cytomegalovirus infection. About the study: HLA-B-restricted CMV epitopes that are well studied, plus recently identified HLA-C-restricted ones, were used by the study. CMV infection plus the matching HLA type was flagged by public TCR beta signatures. The study's findings and limits: CMV carriers having the relevant HLA were flagged by cumulative public TCR beta family frequency. Within the response measured ex vivo, HLA-C-restricted CMV-specific TCR beta clonotypes were dominant.

In its sample, this clonotype was seen a few times. The antigen is undetermined. TCRdb re-derived calls from the reads in MiXCR, one entry per CDR3 protein. The sample contains about 310,000 distinct CDR3 sequences, just under 25% of which appear only once. Material: cultured PBMCs, obtained from culture after CMV antigen stimulation. The source is a human donor in good health (CMV status not recorded). Some clones in this sample may be carry-over from other donors' samples.

This chain's CDR3 is CASSLGTSGLAYNEQFF. CDR3 coding DNA: TGTGCCAGCAGTTTGGGGACTAGCGGGCTTGCGTACAATGAGCAGTTCTTC. This chain links TRBV12-3 or TRBV12-4 with TRBJ2-1; 12 bases are shared with TRBD2. This CDR3 is built from 17 residues. Trimming removed 3 bases from V and 4 bases from J; junction bases left unmatched: 7.